Listed here are 5 T cell receptor beta chains from one sample, sequenced in a study of cytomegalovirus exposure and HLA in healthy donors. Researchers ran the PCR with 60 Vbeta and 13 Jbeta primers. Libraries were prepared by immunoSEQ multiplex PCR; TCRdb keeps only in-frame clonotypes and omits some of them. The table shows approximately 110,000 clones, with 77% occurring only once. The material sequenced was PBMCs. The receptor set was obtained from a woman aged 40 to 50 in good health and CMV-seropositive.

The chain's CDR3 is CATSRDRREDNYGYTF. The CDR3 bases are TGTGCCACCAGCAGAGATCGGAGGGAAGATAACTATGGCTACACCTTC. V gene TRBV15 combines with J gene TRBJ1-2, with D hard to call. CDR1 is LNHNV, CDR2 YYDKDF, per germline (reference sequence). The CDR3 length is 16 residues. Trimming removed 0 bases at V and 1 base at J, with 12 bases between. The variable domain in full, completed from reference TRBV15 and TRBJ1-2, reads DAMVIQNPRYQVTQFGKPVTLSCSQTLNHNVMYWYQQKSSQAPKLLFHYYDKDFNNEADTPDNFQSRRPNTSFCFLDIRSPGLGDTAMYLCATSRDRREDNYGYTFGSGTRLTVV.

V gene TRBV19 combines with J gene TRBJ2-7; 7 bases agree with TRBD1. Germline CDR1 is LNHDA and CDR2 is SQIVND (reference sequence). The V segment lost 8 bases and the J segment 6 bases; nucleotides outside the gene matches: 16. The CDR3 runs 15 residues. In nucleotides, the CDR3 is TGTGCCAGTGTGGGGACAGAAGGGCCCTCAGCCGAGCAGTACTTC. Translated: CASVGTEGPSAEQYF.

CDR3 nucleotide sequence: TGTGCCAGAAGCCTAAGGTGTATGGCGGGCGAGCAGTACTTC. This translates into CARSLRCMAGEQYF. The V call is TRBV5-3, the J call TRBJ2-7; a weak D match, TRBD2 (5 bases). TRBV5-3 is recorded as an ORF, its role being uncertain. Trimming took 4 bases from V and 6 from J, leaving 17 bases between them. CDR3 size: 14 residues.

The V gene is TRBV10-3, the J gene TRBJ1-2; the match to TRBD1 covers 8 bases. J gave up 8 bases and V 7 bases, and 12 bases lay outside the gene matches. The CDR3 is made up of 14 amino acids. CDR1 ENHRY and CDR2 SYGVKD come from the germline V gene. CDR3: CAITGTGQHGGYTF. The CDR3 DNA follows: TGTGCCATCACCGGGACAGGCCAACATGGGGGCTACACCTTC.

Points on this clone: One end of the junction fails to match germline, which may point to a read error. The J gene is TRBJ2-6, the V gene TRBV7-9; 9 bases align to TRBD1. The CDR3 is 19 residues long. Germline CDR1 and CDR2: SEHNR and FQNEAQ (reference sequence). The CDR3 loop reads CSSSTRTGELLTGANVLTF. CDR3 coding DNA: TGTTCCAGCAGCACCCGGACAGGGGAGCTCCTCACTGGGGCCAACGTCCTGACTTTC.